This entry describes one T cell receptor beta chain. Authors' analysis steps: Amplification of reference gene primers provided the estimated nucleated cell counts. Profiled with immunoSEQ multiplex PCR; TCRdb holds only in-frame clones, not every one. D and trimming come from the DNA, and the V and J calls and clone size come from that table. The data show a few hundred thousand clones, approximately 84% seen once. The CDR3 is 16 amino acids. Germline V gene data show CDR1 as MDHEN and CDR2 as SYDVKM. V lost 3 bases to trimming and J lost 1 base; unmatched junction nucleotides: 6. Cohorts were determined from participant-reported clinical history. The data are from a study of blood T cell repertoires in COVID-19. The wider study: PBMCs, B-cell-depleted T cells, or T cells provided the cDNA or gDNA that made up the material.

This rearrangement joins TRBV28 to TRBJ2-3; 8 bases are shared with TRBD2. This clonotype originated in a man aged 50-59 years who had recovered from COVID-19. Sequenced: PBMCs or T cells enriched from blood (not recorded which). CDR3 DNA: TGTGCCAGCAGTTTGATTTCGCGGGGGGGCACAGATACGCAGTATTTT. Its protein is CASSLISRGGTDTQYF.